What follows describes a single T cell receptor (beta chain). Its specificity is unknown. TCRdb's copy holds only in-frame clones and misses some; the assay was immunoSEQ multiplex PCR. Here the sample spans around 30,000 clones, about three quarters being singletons. This sample was included in a study of vaccination effects on CD4 cells after COVID-19. V gave up 6 bases and J gave up 6 bases; unmatched junction bases: 8. CDR1 is MNHEY and CDR2 is SVGAGI in the germline V gene. CDR3 size: 14 residues. Viral peptide pools were used in the ViraFEST assay to expand antigen-specific CD4+ T cells, and sequencing came afterward. Scientists isolated CD4+ T cells after an approximately ten-day culture period ended. PCR confirmed that the person was infected with SARS-CoV-2 between March and December 2020.

Source: CD4+ T cells from PBMCs cultured with HCoV-NL63 spike peptides, taken before COVID-19 vaccination. This TCR was recovered from a human donor who had a prior SARS-CoV-2 infection. The chain uses TRBV6-5 and TRBJ1-2; 9 positions agree with TRBD1. CDR3 sequence: CASSSWDRVDGYTF. The DNA of the CDR3 is TGTGCCAGCAGCTCCTGGGACAGGGTTGATGGCTACACCTTC.